What follows are 27 T cell receptor beta chains derived from one specimen sequenced in a study of blood T cell repertoires in COVID-19 (dated by TCRdb to 2020 to 2021). Receptors were amplified or captured by the immunoSEQ multiplex PCR assay. Here the immuneACCESS table is served through TCRdb, limited to in-frame sequences with V and J called. Missing clones are a known gap in these copies; in checked studies unresolved V genes cover under half, and the rest lacks a known reason. The sample records approximately 60,000 clones, 70% to 80% of which are singletons. About 47% of the sample belongs to the ten largest clones. Sequencing was done on a sample of peripheral blood. The receptor set was obtained from a woman at least 80 years old with acute or convalescent COVID-19.

This clone is judged medium-sized. Mismatch with germline at one junction end may stem from a read error. The CDR3 loop reads CASSEGLAVNF. CDR3 sequence (DNA): TGTGCCAGCAGTGAAGGCCTAGCGGTGAACTTC. The chain has TRBV2 and TRBJ2-5; 7 nucleotides match TRBD2. Germline CDR1 is SNHLY and CDR2 is FYNNEI. The CDR3 totals 11 residues.

This sequence joins TRBV5-4 and TRBJ1-3; the D is unclear. V was pared by 3 bases and J by 0 bases, with 7 bases between. The CDR3 totals 14 residues. Germline V gene data show CDR1 as SGHNT and CDR2 as YYREEE (reference sequence). CDR3 residues: CASSSGSSGNTIYF. The DNA for the CDR3 is TGTGCCAGCAGCTCTGGGAGCTCTGGAAACACCATATATTTT.

V is TRBV28 and J is TRBJ1-2; 9 positions match TRBD1. The CDR3 covers 16 residues. J was trimmed by 8 bases and V by 2 bases; bases with no gene match: 12. CDR1 MDHEN and CDR2 SYDVKM come from the germline V gene. Written as DNA, the CDR3 is TGTGCCAGCAGTTTAGGGGGACAGGGTTTCGGAAGGGGCTACACCTTC. This gives the protein CASSLGGQGFGRGYTF.

This chain connects TRBV7-2 to TRBJ2-1; 8 nucleotides agree with TRBD1. The trim removed 5 bases at V and 5 bases at J, leaving 5 bases unmatched. The CDR3 spans 14 residues. Germline loops: CDR1 SGHTA, CDR2 FQGNSA. CDR3 sequence reads: CASSRRGRHNEQFF. The CDR3 coding sequence is TGTGCCAGCAGCCGCAGGGGGCGTCACAATGAGCAGTTCTTC.

The chain employs TRBV2 and TRBJ2-2; D not resolved. V was shortened by 6 bases and J by 0 bases, with 14 bases between the two germline ends. The CDR3 totals 16 residues. Germline loops: CDR1 SNHLY, CDR2 FYNNEI. CDR3 sequence: CASRGSLLANTGELFF. The CDR3 nucleotides are TGTGCCAGCAGGGGCAGCCTACTCGCGAACACCGGGGAGCTGTTTTTT.

The chain uses TRBV18 and TRBJ1-1; D is perhaps TRBD1 (6 bases). The CDR3 runs to 16 residues. Germline V gene lookup returns CDR1 KGHSH and CDR2 LQKENI. V was cut by 3 bases and J by 2 bases, with 16 bases left in between. The CDR3 nucleotides are TGTGCCAGCTCACCCTTCGAGACAGGCACAAACACTGAAGCTTTCTTT. This codes for CASSPFETGTNTEAFF.

The chain links TRBV18 to TRBJ1-4; 7 bases fit TRBD1. This CDR3 region has 14 residues. The J segment lost 7 bases and the V segment lost 1 base, leaving 3 bases of the junction unmatched. CDR1 is KGHSH, CDR2 LQKENI, per germline. DNA of the CDR3: TGTGCCAGCTCACCACAGGGGGCGGGTGAAAAACTGTTTTTT. It yields the protein CASSPQGAGEKLFF.

The chain carries TRBV6-5 and TRBJ1-2, with 12 bases that match TRBD1. CDR3 length: 15 residues. V dropped 4 bases and J dropped 2; count of bases not matched to a gene: 2. The germline CDR1 and CDR2 sequences are MNHEY and SVGAGI. In nucleotides, the CDR3 is TGTGCCAGCAGTTGGGGGACAGGGGGCAACTATGGCTACACCTTC. Protein sequence: CASSWGTGGNYGYTF.

This rearrangement joins TRBV5-1 to TRBJ1-5, with a tentative D call TRBD1 (6 bases). CDR1 is SGHRS and CDR2 is YFSETQ in the germline V gene. The CDR3 contains 14 residues. Trimming stripped 3 bases from V and 3 bases from J, with 10 bases between. CDR3: CASSSQGTNQPQHF. CDR3 coding DNA: TGCGCCAGCAGCTCACAGGGTACCAATCAGCCCCAGCATTTT.

The chain employs TRBV9 and TRBJ2-5; D possibly corresponds to TRBD2 (6 bases). Germline V lookup: CDR1 SGDLS, CDR2 YYNGEE. CDR3 length: 14 residues. With 2 bases removed from V and 0 bases from J, the gap between germline ends came to 8 bases. CDR3 protein: CASSVGGNQETQYF. The CDR3 nucleotides read TGTGCCAGCAGCGTCGGGGGAAACCAAGAGACCCAGTACTTC. Complete variable domain (other parts from reference TRBV9 and TRBJ2-5): DSGVTQTPKHLITATGQRVTLRCSPRSGDLSVYWYQQSLDQGLQFLIQYYNGEERAKGNILERFSAQQFPDLHSELNLSSLELGDSALYFCASSVGGNQETQYFGPGTRLLVL.

Sample share makes this clone medium-sized. The chain is built from TRBV3-1 (or the pseudogene TRBV3-2) and TRBJ1-2, with 7 bases fitting TRBD1. Per the germline V gene, CDR1 is LGHDT and CDR2 is YNNKEL (reference sequence). There are 15 residues in the CDR3. V was clipped by 0 bases and J by 5 bases; unmatched bases: 6. Written as DNA, the CDR3 is TGTGCCAGCAGCCAAGATCTCCAGGGGGGATATGGCTACACCTTC. Translated: CASSQDLQGGYGYTF.

V usage is TRBV18 and J usage is TRBJ2-7; 8 bases fit TRBD1. Germline V lookup: CDR1 KGHSH, CDR2 LQKENI. V was pared by 8 bases and J by 1 base, with 7 bases of the junction left unmatched. The CDR3 sequence is 14 residues long. The CDR3: CASQPGTGSYEQYF. Written as DNA, the CDR3 is TGTGCCAGCCAACCTGGGACAGGTTCCTACGAGCAGTACTTC.

This sequence joins TRBV12-1 and TRBJ1-6. TRBV12-1 is described as a pseudogene. The CDR3 runs 15 residues. The CDR3 bases are TGTGCCTCCAAGCTTTGTTTAGATCATAATTCACCCCTCCACTTT. This gives the protein CASKLCLDHNSPLHF.

V and J are TRBV6-2 or TRBV6-3 and TRBJ2-1; D is uncertain. The length of the CDR3 is 15 residues. With 6 bases removed from V and 5 bases from J, the gap between germline ends came to 17 bases. Germline CDR1 and CDR2: MNHEY and SVGEGT. The CDR3 loop reads CASSRGDLSHNEQFF. CDR3 in DNA: TGTGCCAGCAGCCGAGGAGACTTATCCCACAATGAGCAGTTCTTC.

V usage is TRBV6-5 and J usage is TRBJ1-3; D uncertain. In germline, CDR1 is MNHEY, CDR2 SVGAGI. Between the trimmed V and J ends, which lost 0 bases and 4 bases, there was a span of 7 bases. The CDR3 has 14 amino acids. CDR3 sequence: CASSYSLAGNTIYF. The CDR3 nucleotides are TGTGCCAGCAGTTACTCCCTGGCCGGAAACACCATATATTTT.

This clone was found a few times. The rearrangement joins TRBV2 to TRBJ1-6; TRBD1 matches at 11 bases. Germline CDR1 and CDR2: SNHLY and FYNNEI. With V trimmed by 7 bases and J by 3 bases, 2 bases remained unmatched. The CDR3 has 15 residues. The CDR3 DNA reads as TGTGCCAGCACCGGGACAGGGGGCTATAATTCACCCCTCCACTTT. As protein: CASTGTGGYNSPLHF.

The chain joins TRBV19 to TRBJ1-5; a weak D match, TRBD1 (6 bases). CDR1 and CDR2 (germline): LNHDA, SQIVND (reference sequence). V lost 7 bases, J lost 3 bases, and 13 bases lay in between. This CDR3 is built from 14 residues. The CDR3 nucleotides are TGTGCCAGTAAAAAGGGGGGGCCCAATCAGCCCCAGCATTTT. Residues: CASKKGGPNQPQHF.

J is TRBJ2-7 and V is TRBV11-2, with TRBD2 matching over 7 bases. The CDR3 length is 16 residues. In germline, CDR1 is SGHAT, CDR2 FQNNGV. V lost 5 bases to trimming and J lost 1 base; unmatched junction nucleotides: 11. The chain's CDR3 is CASSPTSGALSYEQYF. Here the CDR3 DNA reads TGTGCCAGCAGCCCCACAAGCGGGGCTCTTTCCTACGAGCAGTACTTC.

CDR3 protein: CASSYRGYQETQYF. In nucleotides, the CDR3 is TGTGCCAGCAGTTACAGGGGATACCAAGAGACCCAGTACTTC. The gene calls are TRBV6-6 and TRBJ2-5; possible D gene TRBD1, 5 bases. The CDR3 length is 14 residues. Deletions cut 2 bases from V and 0 bases from J, with 7 bases between. The germline V gene encodes CDR1 MNHNY and CDR2 SVGAGI (reference sequence).

The chain has TRBV30 and TRBJ2-3; D is ambiguous. Trimming cost V 5 bases and J 6 bases, with 6 bases left between them. Germline assignment: CDR1 GTSNPN and CDR2 SVGIG (reference sequence). The CDR3 loop spans 10 amino acids. CDR3 coding DNA: TGTGCCTGGGGTCTGGATACGCAGTATTTT. Its translation: CAWGLDTQYF.

CDR3 region: CASQFSTGQETQYF. Written as DNA, the CDR3 is TGTGCCAGTCAATTCTCGACAGGGCAAGAGACCCAGTACTTC. The chain couples TRBV6-5 to TRBJ2-5; 7 bases are a match to TRBD1. Germline CDR1 is MNHEY and CDR2 is SVGAGI. The CDR3 has 14 residues. The V gene end was trimmed by 9 bases and the J gene end by 2 bases; junction bases not matched to a gene: 9.

There are a few counts of this clone. The gene calls are TRBV24-1 and TRBJ2-5; D might be TRBD1 (5 bases). V was clipped by 2 bases and J by 0 bases, with 9 bases between them. Germline CDR1 and CDR2: KGHDR and SFDVKD. This CDR3 contains 15 residues. For the CDR3, the DNA is TGTGCCACCAGTGATTCGACAGTCTACCAAGAGACCCAGTACTTC. Translated: CATSDSTVYQETQYF.

The J gene is TRBJ1-1, the V gene TRBV6-5; no firm D call. Trimming left V 2 bases short and J 11 bases short, with 15 bases between. The CDR3 covers 13 residues. From germline, CDR1 is MNHEY and CDR2 SVGAGI. CDR3 residues: CASSYEAEGRAFF. In DNA, the CDR3 is TGTGCCAGCAGTTACGAGGCAGAGGGAAGGGCTTTCTTT.

V gene TRBV27 combines with J gene TRBJ2-1; 9 bases line up with TRBD1. Germline V gives CDR1 MNHEY, CDR2 SMNVEV (reference sequence). V lost 4 bases, J lost 2 bases, and 6 bases stayed unmatched. The CDR3 totals 16 residues. CDR3 DNA sequence: TGTGCCAGCAGTTCTCGTGGGGACAGGGCCTACAATGAGCAGTTCTTC. As protein: CASSSRGDRAYNEQFF.

This clone was observed a few times. This chain links TRBV27 with TRBJ1-1; D perhaps matches TRBD1 (5 bases). Deletions cut 5 bases from V and 3 bases from J, with 10 bases between. Per the germline V gene, CDR1 is MNHEY and CDR2 is SMNVEV (reference sequence). This CDR3 has 13 amino acids. CDR3 nucleotide sequence: TGTGCCAGCAGTCGGACACGAGACACTGAAGCTTTCTTT. Translation: CASSRTRDTEAFF.

This clone was counted a single time. J is TRBJ2-2 and V is TRBV19, with 7 bases fitting TRBD1. The CDR3 runs to 15 residues. The V gene end was trimmed by 5 bases and the J gene end by 0 bases; junction bases not matched to a gene: 3. Germline V gene lookup returns CDR1 LNHDA and CDR2 SQIVND (reference sequence). CDR3 residues: CASSLQGANTGELFF. The CDR3 DNA follows: TGTGCCAGTAGTCTTCAGGGGGCGAACACCGGGGAGCTGTTTTTT.

This clone has just a few counts. V and J are TRBV2 and TRBJ1-1; 8 positions agree with TRBD1. This CDR3 has 13 amino acids. The germline V gene encodes CDR1 SNHLY and CDR2 FYNNEI. V lost 7 bases to trimming and J lost 2 bases; unmatched junction nucleotides: 3. The CDR3 region is CASTTGVNTEAFF. DNA for the CDR3: TGTGCCAGCACGACAGGGGTCAACACTGAAGCTTTCTTT.